A selection of T cell receptor beta chains follows, all from one sample in a study of blood T cell repertoires in COVID-19. The assay was immunoSEQ multiplex PCR, and TCRdb's table has in-frame clones only and misses some. The sample lists 270,000 or so clones, approximately 89% occurring once. Sequences were obtained from peripheral blood. These receptors were obtained from a young woman with COVID-19, enrolled during active disease. Each CDR3 is given with its conserved first and last residue. Fields, in order: clone size, D gene, V gene, J gene, CDR3 protein, CDR3 DNA. D genes are given only for firm matches. Clone size is stated in some rows and not others, as once, few, many or a class when expanded.

clone size: -; D gene: TRBD1; V gene: TRBV12-5; J gene: TRBJ2-3; CDR3 protein: CATIHPDRASEDTQYF; CDR3 DNA: TGTGCTACAATCCACCCCGACAGGGCGTCAGAAGATACGCAGTATTTT
clone size: -; D gene: -; V gene: TRBV19; J gene: TRBJ2-2; CDR3 protein: CASSTTLGRKVGELFF; CDR3 DNA: TGTGCCAGTAGTACCACCCTGGGGCGCAAGGTCGGGGAGCTGTTTTTT
clone size: -; D gene: TRBD2; V gene: TRBV12-5; J gene: TRBJ2-3; CDR3 protein: CASGLGARGSADTQYF; CDR3 DNA: TGTGCTAGTGGTTTGGGAGCACGCGGGAGTGCAGATACGCAGTATTTT
clone size: few; D gene: TRBD1; V gene: TRBV12-3/TRBV12-4; J gene: TRBJ1-2; CDR3 protein: CASSLRGLDGYTF; CDR3 DNA: TGTGCCAGCAGTTTGAGGGGGCTCGATGGCTACACCTTC
clone size: -; D gene: -; V gene: TRBV19; J gene: TRBJ2-2; CDR3 protein: CASMKSNTGELFF; CDR3 DNA: TGTGCCAGTATGAAGAGCAACACCGGGGAGCTGTTTTTT
clone size: -; D gene: TRBD2; V gene: TRBV5-4; J gene: TRBJ2-7; CDR3 protein: CASSLGAGVYEQYF; CDR3 DNA: TGTGCCAGCAGCTTAGGAGCGGGGGTCTACGAGCAGTACTTC
clone size: -; D gene: TRBD1; V gene: TRBV7-9; J gene: TRBJ1-5; CDR3 protein: CASSPQTGEGQPQHF; CDR3 DNA: TGTGCCAGCAGCCCACAAACAGGGGAAGGTCAGCCCCAGCATTTT
clone size: -; D gene: -; V gene: TRBV10-3; J gene: TRBJ1-1; CDR3 protein: CAIRGGQGEGMNTEAFF; CDR3 DNA: TGTGCCATCAGGGGGGGGCAGGGAGAAGGGATGAACACTGAAGCTTTCTTT
clone size: once; D gene: -; V gene: TRBV5-1; J gene: TRBJ1-1; CDR3 protein: CASSLAREGTEAFF; CDR3 DNA: TGCGCCAGCAGCTTGGCCAGGGAGGGAACTGAAGCTTTCTTT
clone size: -; D gene: TRBD1; V gene: TRBV6-5; J gene: TRBJ1-2; CDR3 protein: CASSSTGTAYGYTF; CDR3 DNA: TGTGCCAGCAGTTCCACCGGGACAGCCTATGGCTACACCTTC
clone size: few; D gene: TRBD1; V gene: TRBV5-6; J gene: TRBJ2-7; CDR3 protein: CASSADRGQSYEQYF; CDR3 DNA: TGTGCCAGCAGCGCGGACAGGGGCCAATCCTACGAGCAGTACTTC
clone size: -; D gene: TRBD2; V gene: TRBV7-7; J gene: TRBJ2-5; CDR3 protein: CASSLVGTSFQTQYF; CDR3 DNA: TGTGCCAGCAGCTTAGTCGGGACTAGCTTTCAGACCCAGTACTTC
clone size: -; D gene: TRBD1; V gene: TRBV4-1; J gene: TRBJ2-1; CDR3 protein: CASSQVGTGQSEQFF; CDR3 DNA: TGCGCCAGCAGCCAAGTTGGGACAGGGCAGAGCGAGCAGTTCTTC
clone size: -; D gene: TRBD2; V gene: TRBV7-9; J gene: TRBJ2-1; CDR3 protein: CASSLGVAGAYNEQFF; CDR3 DNA: TGTGCCAGCAGCTTAGGTGTAGCGGGGGCTTACAATGAGCAGTTCTTC
clone size: -; D gene: TRBD1; V gene: TRBV2; J gene: TRBJ1-2; CDR3 protein: CASSGGQPTYGYTF; CDR3 DNA: TGTGCCAGCAGTGGGGGACAGCCGACCTATGGCTACACCTTC
clone size: -; D gene: TRBD1; V gene: TRBV7-9; J gene: TRBJ2-6; CDR3 protein: CASSLWTGILSGANVLTF; CDR3 DNA: TGTGCCAGCAGCTTGTGGACAGGGATATTATCTGGGGCCAACGTCCTGACTTTC
clone size: -; D gene: -; V gene: TRBV19; J gene: TRBJ1-5; CDR3 protein: CASSISGHQPQHF; CDR3 DNA: TGTGCCAGTAGTATTTCAGGGCATCAGCCCCAGCATTTT
clone size: -; D gene: -; V gene: TRBV7-9; J gene: TRBJ2-7; CDR3 protein: CASSLSGGASYEQYF; CDR3 DNA: TGTGCCAGCAGCTTAAGTGGCGGGGCCTCCTACGAGCAGTACTTC
clone size: -; D gene: -; V gene: TRBV6-5; J gene: TRBJ1-6; CDR3 protein: CASSYGGYYNSPLHF; CDR3 DNA: TGTGCCAGCAGTTACGGGGGGTACTATAATTCACCCCTCCACTTT
clone size: -; D gene: TRBD1; V gene: TRBV12-5; J gene: TRBJ2-7; CDR3 protein: CASGPGQGTYEQYF; CDR3 DNA: TGTGCTAGTGGTCCCGGACAGGGGACTTACGAGCAGTACTTC
clone size: -; D gene: TRBD1; V gene: TRBV7-9; J gene: TRBJ1-2; CDR3 protein: CASSQPTGGGYGYTF; CDR3 DNA: TGTGCCAGCAGTCAGCCCACAGGGGGCGGGTATGGCTACACCTTC
clone size: -; D gene: TRBD1; V gene: TRBV5-1; J gene: TRBJ2-5; CDR3 protein: CASSFDRGWKTQYF; CDR3 DNA: TGCGCCAGCAGCTTTGACAGGGGGTGGAAGACCCAGTACTTC
clone size: -; D gene: TRBD1; V gene: TRBV6-5; J gene: TRBJ1-5; CDR3 protein: CASGVGGSNQPQHF; CDR3 DNA: TGTGCCAGCGGAGTAGGGGGCAGCAATCAGCCCCAGCATTTT
clone size: -; D gene: TRBD2; V gene: TRBV11-2; J gene: TRBJ2-5; CDR3 protein: CASSLGVGTSGGYQETQYF; CDR3 DNA: TGTGCCAGCAGCTTAGGCGTGGGGACTAGCGGGGGATACCAAGAGACCCAGTACTTC
clone size: -; D gene: -; V gene: TRBV4-1; J gene: TRBJ1-2; CDR3 protein: CASSQPILTDNYGYTF; CDR3 DNA: TGCGCCAGCAGCCAGCCTATTTTGACAGATAACTATGGCTACACCTTC
clone size: -; D gene: TRBD1; V gene: TRBV18; J gene: TRBJ1-2; CDR3 protein: CASSPPRQGHGYTF; CDR3 DNA: TGTGCCAGCTCACCACCGCGACAGGGCCATGGCTACACCTTC
clone size: once; D gene: -; V gene: TRBV12-3/TRBV12-4; J gene: TRBJ1-5; CDR3 protein: CASSLILAGPQHF; CDR3 DNA: TGTGCCAGCAGTTTAATTTTGGCAGGGCCCCAGCATTTT
clone size: -; D gene: TRBD1; V gene: TRBV19; J gene: TRBJ2-7; CDR3 protein: CASRRGTGRSYEQYF; CDR3 DNA: TGTGCCAGTAGGCGGGGGACAGGGCGTTCCTACGAGCAGTACTTC
clone size: -; D gene: -; V gene: TRBV6-6; J gene: TRBJ1-2; CDR3 protein: CASSFDTLYGYTF; CDR3 DNA: TGTGCCAGCAGTTTTGACACCCTCTATGGCTACACCTTC
clone size: once; D gene: -; V gene: TRBV18; J gene: TRBJ2-7; CDR3 protein: CASSHGGAGLNEQYF; CDR3 DNA: TGTGCCAGCTCACACGGAGGGGCAGGGTTGAACGAGCAGTACTTC
clone size: -; D gene: -; V gene: TRBV27; J gene: TRBJ2-5; CDR3 protein: CASSTPGHGRETQYF; CDR3 DNA: TGTGCCAGCAGTACGCCGGGACATGGCAGGGAGACCCAGTACTTC
clone size: few; D gene: TRBD1; V gene: TRBV3-1/TRBV3-2; J gene: TRBJ1-2; CDR3 protein: CASSQEGGGGAFGYTF; CDR3 DNA: TGTGCCAGCAGCCAAGAGGGCGGAGGGGGCGCGTTTGGCTACACCTTC
clone size: once; D gene: -; V gene: TRBV5-4; J gene: TRBJ1-2; CDR3 protein: CATDLWGLNYGYTF; CDR3 DNA: TGTGCCACCGACCTCTGGGGGCTTAACTATGGCTACACCTTC
clone size: -; D gene: -; V gene: TRBV4-1; J gene: TRBJ2-4; CDR3 protein: CASSPGTLGNIQYF; CDR3 DNA: TGCGCCAGCAGCCCCGGGACTTTGGGAAACATTCAGTACTTC
clone size: -; D gene: TRBD2; V gene: TRBV11-2; J gene: TRBJ2-1; CDR3 protein: CASSLDTFGGGVINEQFF; CDR3 DNA: TGTGCCAGCAGCTTAGATACCTTTGGCGGGGGGGTAATCAATGAGCAGTTCTTC
clone size: -; D gene: -; V gene: TRBV5-1; J gene: TRBJ2-1; CDR3 protein: CASSLGVQWEQFF; CDR3 DNA: TGCGCCAGCAGCTTAGGGGTACAATGGGAGCAGTTCTTC
clone size: -; D gene: -; V gene: TRBV7-2; J gene: TRBJ1-1; CDR3 protein: CASSFPGEFTEAFF; CDR3 DNA: TGTGCCAGCAGCTTCCCGGGGGAGTTCACTGAAGCTTTCTTT
clone size: -; D gene: TRBD1; V gene: TRBV4-1; J gene: TRBJ1-5; CDR3 protein: CASSQNMQGAYQPQHF; CDR3 DNA: TGCGCCAGCAGCCAAAATATGCAGGGGGCATATCAGCCCCAGCATTTT
clone size: -; D gene: TRBD1; V gene: TRBV7-9; J gene: TRBJ1-3; CDR3 protein: CASSPDRVGNTIYF; CDR3 DNA: TGTGCCAGCAGTCCCGACAGGGTGGGAAACACCATATATTTT
clone size: -; D gene: -; V gene: TRBV21-1; J gene: TRBJ1-1; CDR3 protein: CASSNTDRWAFF; CDR3 DNA: TGTGCCAGCAGCAATACGGACAGGTGGGCTTTCTTT
clone size: -; D gene: TRBD1; V gene: TRBV14; J gene: TRBJ1-1; CDR3 protein: CASSHFGQGGSEAFF; CDR3 DNA: TGTGCCAGCAGCCACTTCGGACAGGGCGGATCGGAAGCTTTCTTT
clone size: -; D gene: -; V gene: TRBV2; J gene: TRBJ1-5; CDR3 protein: CASRTGQKYEHQPQHF; CDR3 DNA: TGTGCCAGCAGGACAGGCCAGAAATACGAGCATCAGCCCCAGCATTTT
clone size: -; D gene: -; V gene: TRBV12-3/TRBV12-4; J gene: TRBJ1-1; CDR3 protein: CASSSDSREAFF; CDR3 DNA: TGTGCCAGCAGTAGTGACAGCAGAGAAGCTTTCTTT
clone size: -; D gene: -; V gene: TRBV6-5; J gene: TRBJ2-1; CDR3 protein: CASRTGYIYNEQFF; CDR3 DNA: TGTGCCAGCCGAACGGGATATATCTACAATGAGCAGTTCTTC
clone size: -; D gene: TRBD2; V gene: TRBV3-1/TRBV3-2; J gene: TRBJ2-5; CDR3 protein: CASSPRLAGGVEETQYF; CDR3 DNA: TGTGCCAGCAGCCCCAGACTAGCGGGGGGGGTGGAAGAGACCCAGTACTTC
clone size: -; D gene: TRBD1; V gene: TRBV10-3; J gene: TRBJ1-2; CDR3 protein: CAISGAGGDTGYGYTF; CDR3 DNA: TGTGCCATCAGTGGGGCAGGGGGCGACACTGGCTATGGCTACACCTTC
clone size: -; D gene: -; V gene: TRBV18; J gene: TRBJ2-5; CDR3 protein: CASSRRQDRSGETQYF; CDR3 DNA: TGTGCCAGCTCACGACGACAGGACAGATCGGGAGAGACCCAGTACTTC
clone size: -; D gene: TRBD1; V gene: TRBV30; J gene: TRBJ1-6; CDR3 protein: CAWSEGAGNSPLHF; CDR3 DNA: TGTGCCTGGAGTGAGGGGGCCGGTAATTCACCCCTCCACTTT
clone size: -; D gene: -; V gene: TRBV3-1/TRBV3-2; J gene: TRBJ1-5; CDR3 protein: CASGGDQPQHF; CDR3 DNA: TGTGCCAGCGGGGGGGATCAGCCCCAGCATTTT